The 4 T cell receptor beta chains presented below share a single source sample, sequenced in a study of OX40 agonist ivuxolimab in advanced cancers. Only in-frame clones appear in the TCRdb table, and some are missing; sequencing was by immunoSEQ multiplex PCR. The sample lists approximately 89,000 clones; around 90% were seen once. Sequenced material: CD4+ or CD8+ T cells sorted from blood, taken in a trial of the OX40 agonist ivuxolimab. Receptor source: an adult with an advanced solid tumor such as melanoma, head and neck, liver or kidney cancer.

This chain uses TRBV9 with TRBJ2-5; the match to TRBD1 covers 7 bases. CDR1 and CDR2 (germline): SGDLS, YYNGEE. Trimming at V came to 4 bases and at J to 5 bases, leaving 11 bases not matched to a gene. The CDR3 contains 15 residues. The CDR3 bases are TGTGCCAGCAGCCCAAGACAGGGTTCCGGGGAGACCCAGTACTTC. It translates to CASSPRQGSGETQYF.

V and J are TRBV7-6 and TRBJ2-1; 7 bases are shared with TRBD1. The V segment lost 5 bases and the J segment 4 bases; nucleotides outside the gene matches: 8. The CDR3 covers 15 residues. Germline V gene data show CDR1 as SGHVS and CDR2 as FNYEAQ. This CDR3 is CASSQGETGYNEQFF. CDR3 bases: TGTGCCAGCAGCCAGGGGGAGACAGGTTACAATGAGCAGTTCTTC.

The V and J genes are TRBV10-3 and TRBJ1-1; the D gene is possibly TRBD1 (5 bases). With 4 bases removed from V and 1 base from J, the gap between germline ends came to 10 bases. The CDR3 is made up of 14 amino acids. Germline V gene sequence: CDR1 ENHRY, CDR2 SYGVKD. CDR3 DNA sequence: TGTGCCATCAGTGTAGAGGGGCGGAACACTGAAGCTTTCTTT. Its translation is CAISVEGRNTEAFF.

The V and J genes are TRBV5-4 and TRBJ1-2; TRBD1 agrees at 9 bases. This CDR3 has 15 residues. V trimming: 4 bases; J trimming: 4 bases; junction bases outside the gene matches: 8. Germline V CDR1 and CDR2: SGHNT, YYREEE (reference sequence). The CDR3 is CASSPAGTGPYGYTF. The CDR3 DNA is TGTGCCAGCAGCCCGGCTGGGACAGGGCCCTATGGCTACACCTTC.